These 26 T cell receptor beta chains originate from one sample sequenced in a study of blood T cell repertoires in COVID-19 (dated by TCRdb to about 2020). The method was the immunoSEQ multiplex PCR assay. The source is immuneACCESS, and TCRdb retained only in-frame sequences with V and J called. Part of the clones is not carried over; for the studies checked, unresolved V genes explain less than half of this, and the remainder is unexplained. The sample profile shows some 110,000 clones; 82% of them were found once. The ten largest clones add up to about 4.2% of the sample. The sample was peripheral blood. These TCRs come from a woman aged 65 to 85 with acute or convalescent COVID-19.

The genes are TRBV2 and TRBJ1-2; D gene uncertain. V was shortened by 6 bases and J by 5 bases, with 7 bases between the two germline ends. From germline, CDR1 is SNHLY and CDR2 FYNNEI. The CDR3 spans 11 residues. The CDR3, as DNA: TGTGCCAGCAGAGAGTCATATGGCTACACCTTC. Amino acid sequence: CASRESYGYTF.

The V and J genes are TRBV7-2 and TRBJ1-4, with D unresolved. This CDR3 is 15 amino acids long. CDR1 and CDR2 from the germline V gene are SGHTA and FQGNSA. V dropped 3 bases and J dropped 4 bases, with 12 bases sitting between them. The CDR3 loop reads CASSLVLTSNEKLFF. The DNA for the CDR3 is TGTGCCAGCAGCTTGGTGCTTACAAGTAATGAAAAACTGTTTTTT.

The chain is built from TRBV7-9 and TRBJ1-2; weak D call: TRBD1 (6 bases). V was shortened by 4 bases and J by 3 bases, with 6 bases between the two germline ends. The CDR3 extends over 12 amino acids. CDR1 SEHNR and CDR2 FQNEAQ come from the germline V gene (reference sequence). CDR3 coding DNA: TGTGCCAGCAGCTCAGGGGACTATGGCTACACCTTC. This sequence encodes CASSSGDYGYTF. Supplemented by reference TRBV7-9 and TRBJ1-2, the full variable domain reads DTGVSQNPRHKITKRGQNVTFRCDPISEHNRLYWYRQTLGQGPEFLTYFQNEAQLEKSRLLSDRFSAERPKGSFSTLEIQRTEQGDSAMYLCASSSGDYGYTFGSGTRLTVV.

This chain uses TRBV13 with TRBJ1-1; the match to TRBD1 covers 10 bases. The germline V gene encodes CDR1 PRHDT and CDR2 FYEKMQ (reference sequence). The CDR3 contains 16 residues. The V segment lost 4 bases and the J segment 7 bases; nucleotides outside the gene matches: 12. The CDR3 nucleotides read TGTGCCAGCAGCTCTCTAGACAGGGGGCGGGAATATGAAGCTTTCTTT. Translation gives CASSSLDRGREYEAFF.

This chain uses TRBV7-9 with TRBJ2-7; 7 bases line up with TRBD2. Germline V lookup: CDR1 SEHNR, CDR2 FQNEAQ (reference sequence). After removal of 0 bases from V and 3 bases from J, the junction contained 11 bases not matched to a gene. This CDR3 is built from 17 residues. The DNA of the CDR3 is TGTGCCAGCAGCTTAGCGGTTGGGGGGGGATACGTCTACGAGCAGTACTTC. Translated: CASSLAVGGGYVYEQYF.

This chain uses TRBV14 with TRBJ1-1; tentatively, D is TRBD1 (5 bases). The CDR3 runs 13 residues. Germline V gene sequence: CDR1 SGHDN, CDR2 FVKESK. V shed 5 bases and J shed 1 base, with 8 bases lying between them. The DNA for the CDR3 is TGTGCCAGCAGCTATACAGGGAACACTGAAGCTTTCTTT. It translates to CASSYTGNTEAFF.

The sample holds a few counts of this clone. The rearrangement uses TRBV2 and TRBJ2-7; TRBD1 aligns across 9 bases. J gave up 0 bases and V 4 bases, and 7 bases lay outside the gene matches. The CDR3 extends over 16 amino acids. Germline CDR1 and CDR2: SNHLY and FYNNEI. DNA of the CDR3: TGTGCCAGCAGTGTGGGGCCGGGACAGGGCTCCTACGAGCAGTACTTC. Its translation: CASSVGPGQGSYEQYF.

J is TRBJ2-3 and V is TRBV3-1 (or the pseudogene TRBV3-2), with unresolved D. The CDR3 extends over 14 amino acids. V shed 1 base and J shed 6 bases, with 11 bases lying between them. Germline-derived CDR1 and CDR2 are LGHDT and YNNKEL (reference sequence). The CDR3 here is CASSQGFGSDTQYF. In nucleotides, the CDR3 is TGTGCCAGCAGCCAAGGGTTCGGGTCTGATACGCAGTATTTT.

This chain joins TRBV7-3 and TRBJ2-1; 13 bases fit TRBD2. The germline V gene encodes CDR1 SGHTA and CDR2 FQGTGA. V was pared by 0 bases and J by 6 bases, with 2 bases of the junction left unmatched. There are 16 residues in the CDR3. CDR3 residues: CASSLTTSGGANEQFF. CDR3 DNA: TGTGCCAGCAGCTTAACAACTAGCGGGGGGGCCAATGAGCAGTTCTTC.

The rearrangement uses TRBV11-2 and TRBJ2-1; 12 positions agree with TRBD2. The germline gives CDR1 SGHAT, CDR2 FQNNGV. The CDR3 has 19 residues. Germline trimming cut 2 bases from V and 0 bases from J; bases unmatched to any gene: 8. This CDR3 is CASSLRLAGEASSYNEQFF. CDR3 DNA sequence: TGTGCCAGCAGCTTAAGACTAGCGGGGGAAGCAAGCTCCTACAATGAGCAGTTCTTC.

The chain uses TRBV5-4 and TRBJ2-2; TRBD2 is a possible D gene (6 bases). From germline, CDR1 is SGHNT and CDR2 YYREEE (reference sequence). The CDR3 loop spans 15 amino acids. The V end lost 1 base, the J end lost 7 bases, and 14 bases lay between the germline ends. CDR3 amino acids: CASSLLERGGGELFF. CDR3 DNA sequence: TGTGCCAGCAGCTTGCTTGAGAGGGGAGGCGGGGAGCTGTTTTTT.

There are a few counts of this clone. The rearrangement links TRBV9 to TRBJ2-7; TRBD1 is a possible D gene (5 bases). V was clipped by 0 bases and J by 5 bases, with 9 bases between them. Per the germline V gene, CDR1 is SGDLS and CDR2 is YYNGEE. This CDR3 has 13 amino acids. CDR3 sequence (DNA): TGTGCCAGCAGCGTAGGGCAGGGCCACGAGCAGTACTTC. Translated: CASSVGQGHEQYF.

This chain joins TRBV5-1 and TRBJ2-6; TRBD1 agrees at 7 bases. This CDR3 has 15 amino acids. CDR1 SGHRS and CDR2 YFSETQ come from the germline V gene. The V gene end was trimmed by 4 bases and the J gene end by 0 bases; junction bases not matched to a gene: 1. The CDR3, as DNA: TGCGCCAGCAGCGGGGACAGCTCTGGGGCCAACGTCCTGACTTTC. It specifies CASSGDSSGANVLTF.

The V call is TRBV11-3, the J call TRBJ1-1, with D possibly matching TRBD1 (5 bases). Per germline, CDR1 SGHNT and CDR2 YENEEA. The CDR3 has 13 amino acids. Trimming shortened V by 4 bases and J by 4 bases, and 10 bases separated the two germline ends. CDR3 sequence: CASSSRQRTEAFF. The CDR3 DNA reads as TGTGCCAGCAGCTCCAGACAGCGCACTGAAGCTTTCTTT.

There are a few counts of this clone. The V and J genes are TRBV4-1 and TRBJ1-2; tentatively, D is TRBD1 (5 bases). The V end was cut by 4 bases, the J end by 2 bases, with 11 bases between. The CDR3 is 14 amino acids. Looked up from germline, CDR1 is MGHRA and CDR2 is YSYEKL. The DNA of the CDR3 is TGCGCCAGCAGCCTTGGGGCCGGGAACTATGGCTACACCTTC. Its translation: CASSLGAGNYGYTF.

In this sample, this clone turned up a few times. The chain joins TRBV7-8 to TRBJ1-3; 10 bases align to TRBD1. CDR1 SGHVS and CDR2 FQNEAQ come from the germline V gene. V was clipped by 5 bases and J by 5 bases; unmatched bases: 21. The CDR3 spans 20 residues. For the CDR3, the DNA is TGTGCCAGCAGCGCCTATACCGGGACAGGGGCCACCTTCACCCGAAACACCATATATTTT. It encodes CASSAYTGTGATFTRNTIYF. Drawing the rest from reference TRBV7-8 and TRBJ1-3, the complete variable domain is GAGVSQSPRYKVAKRGQDVALRCDPISGHVSLFWYQQALGQGPEFLTYFQNEAQLDKSGLPSDRFFAERPEGSVSTLKIQRTQQEDSAVYLCASSAYTGTGATFTRNTIYFGEGSWLTVV.

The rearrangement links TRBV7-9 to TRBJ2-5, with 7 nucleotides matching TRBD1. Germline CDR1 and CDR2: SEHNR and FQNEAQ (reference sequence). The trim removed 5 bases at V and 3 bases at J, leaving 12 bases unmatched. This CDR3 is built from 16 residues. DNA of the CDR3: TGTGCCAGCAGCCAAAGCCCGGGACAGAAGGAAGAGACCCAGTACTTC. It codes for CASSQSPGQKEETQYF. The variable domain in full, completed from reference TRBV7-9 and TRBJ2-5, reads DTGVSQNPRHKITKRGQNVTFRCDPISEHNRLYWYRQTLGQGPEFLTYFQNEAQLEKSRLLSDRFSAERPKGSFSTLEIQRTEQGDSAMYLCASSQSPGQKEETQYFGPGTRLLVL.

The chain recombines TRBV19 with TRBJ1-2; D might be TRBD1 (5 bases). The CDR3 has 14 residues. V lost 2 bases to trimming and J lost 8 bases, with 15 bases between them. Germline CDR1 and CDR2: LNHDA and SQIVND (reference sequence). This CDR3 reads CASSIQTAEIGYTF. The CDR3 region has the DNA TGTGCCAGTAGTATACAGACAGCCGAGATCGGCTACACCTTC.

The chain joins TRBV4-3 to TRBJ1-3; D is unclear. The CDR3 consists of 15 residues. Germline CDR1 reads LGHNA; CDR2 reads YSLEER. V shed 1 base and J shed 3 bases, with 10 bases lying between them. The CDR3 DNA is TGCGCCAGCAGCCAAGCCCAGTCGGGTGGAAACACCATATATTTT. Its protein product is CASSQAQSGGNTIYF.

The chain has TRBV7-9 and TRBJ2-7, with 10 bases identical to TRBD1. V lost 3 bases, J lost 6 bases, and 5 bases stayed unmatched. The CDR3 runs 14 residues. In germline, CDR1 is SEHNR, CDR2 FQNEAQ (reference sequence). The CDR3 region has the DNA TGTGCCAGCAGCTTGACAGGGGGCTCGGGCGAGCAGTACTTC. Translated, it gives CASSLTGGSGEQYF. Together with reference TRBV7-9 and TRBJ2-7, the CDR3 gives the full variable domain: DTGVSQNPRHKITKRGQNVTFRCDPISEHNRLYWYRQTLGQGPEFLTYFQNEAQLEKSRLLSDRFSAERPKGSFSTLEIQRTEQGDSAMYLCASSLTGGSGEQYFGPGTRLTVT.

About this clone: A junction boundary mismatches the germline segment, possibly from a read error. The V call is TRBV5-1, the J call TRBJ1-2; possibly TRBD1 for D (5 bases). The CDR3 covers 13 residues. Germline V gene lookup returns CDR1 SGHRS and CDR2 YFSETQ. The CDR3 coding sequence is TGCGCCCGCAGCGCGGGCGGGGGGGATGGCTACACCTTC. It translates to CARSAGGGDGYTF.

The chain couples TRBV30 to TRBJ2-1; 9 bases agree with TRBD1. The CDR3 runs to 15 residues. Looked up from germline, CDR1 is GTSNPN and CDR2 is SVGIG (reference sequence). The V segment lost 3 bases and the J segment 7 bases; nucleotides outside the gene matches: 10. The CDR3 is CAWSAGTGLRNEQFF. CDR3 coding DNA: TGTGCCTGGAGCGCCGGGACAGGGCTACGGAATGAGCAGTTCTTC. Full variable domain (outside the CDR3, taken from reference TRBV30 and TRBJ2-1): SQTIHQWPATLVQPVGSPLSLECTVEGTSNPNLYWYRQAAGRGLQLLFYSVGIGQISSEVPQNLSASRPQDRQFILSSKKLLLSDSGFYLCAWSAGTGLRNEQFFGPGTRLTVL.

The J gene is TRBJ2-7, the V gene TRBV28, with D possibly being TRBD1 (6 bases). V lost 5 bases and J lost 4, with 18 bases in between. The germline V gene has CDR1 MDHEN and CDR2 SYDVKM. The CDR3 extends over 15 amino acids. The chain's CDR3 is CASSLAGGHFYEQYF. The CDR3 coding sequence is TGTGCCAGCAGTCTAGCTGGGGGCCACTTTTACGAGCAGTACTTC.

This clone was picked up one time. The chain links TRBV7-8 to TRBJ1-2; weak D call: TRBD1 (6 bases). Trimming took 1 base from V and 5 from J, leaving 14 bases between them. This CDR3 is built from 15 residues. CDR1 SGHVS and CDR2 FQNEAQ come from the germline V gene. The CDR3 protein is CASSLESAGEYGYTF. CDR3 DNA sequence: TGTGCCAGCAGCTTAGAGTCTGCAGGGGAATATGGCTACACCTTC.

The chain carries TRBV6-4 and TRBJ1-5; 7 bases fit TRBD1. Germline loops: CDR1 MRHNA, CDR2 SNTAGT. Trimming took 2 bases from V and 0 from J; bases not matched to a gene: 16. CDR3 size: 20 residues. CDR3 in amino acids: CASSDPSRQGEWYSNQPQHF. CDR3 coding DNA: TGTGCCAGCAGTGACCCTAGTAGACAGGGTGAGTGGTATAGCAATCAGCCCCAGCATTTT.

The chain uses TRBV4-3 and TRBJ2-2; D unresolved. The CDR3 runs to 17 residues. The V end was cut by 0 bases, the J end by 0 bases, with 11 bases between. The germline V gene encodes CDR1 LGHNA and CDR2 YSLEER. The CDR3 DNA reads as TGCGCCAGCAGCCAAGATGCGAGCAGGACGAACACCGGGGAGCTGTTTTTT. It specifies CASSQDASRTNTGELFF.